A single sample is the source of the 2 T cell receptor beta chains below, sequenced in a study of blood T cell repertoires in COVID-19. Method: immunoSEQ multiplex PCR; TCRdb's copy keeps in-frame clones and lacks some. The sample lists tens of thousands of clones; approximately 78% were seen once. The sequenced material came from peripheral blood. Source of these receptors: a human donor in a cohort sampled during active COVID-19.

V is TRBV27 and J is TRBJ2-7; the match to TRBD2 covers 10 bases. The V gene's germline CDR1 is MNHEY and CDR2 SMNVEV (reference sequence). This CDR3 spans 16 amino acids. The V segment lost 2 bases and the J segment 2 bases; nucleotides outside the gene matches: 6. The CDR3 here is CASSLRQRGGPYEQYF. CDR3 bases: TGTGCCAGCAGTTTACGCCAGCGGGGGGGACCCTACGAGCAGTACTTC.

J is TRBJ2-3 and V is TRBV6-4; D possibly corresponds to TRBD2 (6 bases). V lost 4 bases, J lost 2 bases, and 16 bases lay in between. The germline CDR1 and CDR2 sequences are MRHNA and SNTAGT. The CDR3 length is 16 residues. The CDR3 nucleotides are TGTGCCAGCAGTGCCGGGAGCGGTCGACACACAGATACGCAGTATTTT. Protein: CASSAGSGRHTDTQYF.